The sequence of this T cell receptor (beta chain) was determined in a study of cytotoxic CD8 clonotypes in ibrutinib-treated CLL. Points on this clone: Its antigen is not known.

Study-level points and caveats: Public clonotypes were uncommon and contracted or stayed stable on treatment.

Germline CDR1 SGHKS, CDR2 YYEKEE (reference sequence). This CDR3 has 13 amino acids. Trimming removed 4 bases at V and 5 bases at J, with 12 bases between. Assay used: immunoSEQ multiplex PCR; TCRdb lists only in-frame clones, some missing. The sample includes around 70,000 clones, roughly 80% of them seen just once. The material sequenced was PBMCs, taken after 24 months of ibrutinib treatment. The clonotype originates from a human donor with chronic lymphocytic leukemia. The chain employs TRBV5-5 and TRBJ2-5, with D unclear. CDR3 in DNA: TGTGCCAGCAGCAGCCCAATCTCTGAGACCCAGTACTTC. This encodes CASSSPISETQYF.